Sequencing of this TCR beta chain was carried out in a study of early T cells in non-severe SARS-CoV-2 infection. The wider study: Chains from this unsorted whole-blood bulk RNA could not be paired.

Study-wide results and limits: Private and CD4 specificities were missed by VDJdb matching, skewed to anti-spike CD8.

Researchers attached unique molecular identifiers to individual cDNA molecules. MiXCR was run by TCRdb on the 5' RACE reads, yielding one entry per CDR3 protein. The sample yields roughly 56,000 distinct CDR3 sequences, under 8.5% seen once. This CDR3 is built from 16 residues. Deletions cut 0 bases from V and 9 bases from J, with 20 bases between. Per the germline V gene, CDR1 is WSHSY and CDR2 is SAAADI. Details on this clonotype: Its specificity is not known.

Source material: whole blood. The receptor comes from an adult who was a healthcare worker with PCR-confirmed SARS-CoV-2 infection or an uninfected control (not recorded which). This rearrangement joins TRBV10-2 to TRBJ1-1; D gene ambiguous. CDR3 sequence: CASSESTSPRGGKAFF. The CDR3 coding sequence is TGCGCCAGCAGTGAGTCGACCTCCCCGCGGGGAGGGAAAGCTTTCTTT.